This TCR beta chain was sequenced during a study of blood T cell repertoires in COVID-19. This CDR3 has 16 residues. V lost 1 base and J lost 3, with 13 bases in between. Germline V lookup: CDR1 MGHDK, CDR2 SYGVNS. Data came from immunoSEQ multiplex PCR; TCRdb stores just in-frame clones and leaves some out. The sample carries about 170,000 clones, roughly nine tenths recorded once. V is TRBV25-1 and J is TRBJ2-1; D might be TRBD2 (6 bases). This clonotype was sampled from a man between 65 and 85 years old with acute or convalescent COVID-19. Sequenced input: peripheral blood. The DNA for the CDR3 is TGTGCCAGCAGTGAATGGGGTAGCGGAAACTACAATGAGCAGTTCTTC. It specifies CASSEWGSGNYNEQFF.